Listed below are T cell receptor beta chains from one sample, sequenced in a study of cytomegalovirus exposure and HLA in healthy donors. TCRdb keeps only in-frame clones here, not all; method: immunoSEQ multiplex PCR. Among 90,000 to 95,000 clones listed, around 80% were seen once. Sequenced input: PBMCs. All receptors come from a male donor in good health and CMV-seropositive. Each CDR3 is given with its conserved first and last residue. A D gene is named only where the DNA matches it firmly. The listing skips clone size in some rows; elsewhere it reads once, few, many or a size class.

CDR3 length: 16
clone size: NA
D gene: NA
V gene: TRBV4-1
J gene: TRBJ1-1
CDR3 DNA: TGCGCCAGCAGCCAAGAAAAGGGGAGGGGTAACACTGAAGCTTTCTTT
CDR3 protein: CASSQEKGRGNTEAFF

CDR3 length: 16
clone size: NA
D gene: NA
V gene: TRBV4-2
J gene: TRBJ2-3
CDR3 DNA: TGTGCCAGCAGCCCCTCGTGGGGGGAGAGCACAGATACGCAGTATTTT
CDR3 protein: CASSPSWGESTDTQYF

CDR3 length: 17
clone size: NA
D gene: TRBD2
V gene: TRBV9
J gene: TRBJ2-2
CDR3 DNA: TGTGCCAGCAGCGACCTAGCGGGGATTCAGGTTGGCGGGGAGCTGTTTTTT
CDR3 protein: CASSDLAGIQVGGELFF

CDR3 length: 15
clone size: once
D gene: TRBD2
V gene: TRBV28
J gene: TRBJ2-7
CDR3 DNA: TGTGCCAGCAGGACTCCTAGCGGGAGCTCCTACGAGCAGTACTTC
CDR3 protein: CASRTPSGSSYEQYF

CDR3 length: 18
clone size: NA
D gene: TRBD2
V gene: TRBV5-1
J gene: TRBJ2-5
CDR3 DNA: TGCGCCAGCAGCGCGGGACTAGCGGGGGGGAAGTACCAAGAGACCCAGTACTTC
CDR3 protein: CASSAGLAGGKYQETQYF

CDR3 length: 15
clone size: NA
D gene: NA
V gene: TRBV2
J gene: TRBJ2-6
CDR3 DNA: TGTGCCAGCGTAGAACAGGGAGCTGGGGCCAACGTCCTGACTTTC
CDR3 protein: CASVEQGAGANVLTF

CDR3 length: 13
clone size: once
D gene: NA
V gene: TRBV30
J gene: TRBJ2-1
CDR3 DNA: TGTGCCTGGAGTGTACAGGGTCGGGGTGAGCAGTTCTTC
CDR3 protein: CAWSVQGRGEQFF

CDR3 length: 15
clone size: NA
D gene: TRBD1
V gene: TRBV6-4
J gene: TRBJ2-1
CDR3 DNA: TGTGCCAGCAGTTTAACAGGGGGGTCCTACAATGAGCAGTTCTTC
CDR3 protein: CASSLTGGSYNEQFF

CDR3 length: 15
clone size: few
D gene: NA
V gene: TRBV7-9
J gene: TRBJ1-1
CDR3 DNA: TGTGCCAGCAGCTTAGGGTTGGGGCGCCGGACTGAAGCTTTCTTT
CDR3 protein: CASSLGLGRRTEAFF

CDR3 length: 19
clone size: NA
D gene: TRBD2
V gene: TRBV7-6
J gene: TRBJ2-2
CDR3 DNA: TGTGCCAGCAGCCCCCCGGGACTAGCGGGAGTAGGGGTCACCGGGGAGCTGTTTTTT
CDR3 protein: CASSPPGLAGVGVTGELFF

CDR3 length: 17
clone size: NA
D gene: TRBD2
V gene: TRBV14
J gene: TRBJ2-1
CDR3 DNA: TGTGCCAGCAGCCAAGATTTAGCGGGAGGTGGTAACAATGAGCAGTTCTTC
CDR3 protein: CASSQDLAGGGNNEQFF

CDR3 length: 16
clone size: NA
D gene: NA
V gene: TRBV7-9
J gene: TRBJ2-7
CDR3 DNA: TGTGCCAGCAGCTACGTACCGGGACTGACATTCTCCGAGCAGTACTTC
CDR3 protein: CASSYVPGLTFSEQYF

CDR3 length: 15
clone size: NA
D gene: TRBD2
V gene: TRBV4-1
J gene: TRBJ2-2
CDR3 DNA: TGCGCCAGCAGCCAAAGCGGGGCGATGACCGGGGAGCTGTTTTTT
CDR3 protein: CASSQSGAMTGELFF

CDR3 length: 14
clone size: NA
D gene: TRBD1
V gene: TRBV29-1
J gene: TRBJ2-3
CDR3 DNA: TGCAGCGCACGACAGGGGTTGGGCACAGATACGCAGTATTTT
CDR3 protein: CSARQGLGTDTQYF

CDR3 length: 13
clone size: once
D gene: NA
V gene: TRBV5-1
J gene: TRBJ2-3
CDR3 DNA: TGCGCCAGCAGCTCCGCCGGAGTTCCTACGCAGTATTTT
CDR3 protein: CASSSAGVPTQYF

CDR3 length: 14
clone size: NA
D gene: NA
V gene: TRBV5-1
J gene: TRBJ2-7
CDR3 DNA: TGCGCCAGCAGCTTCGTAACTTCCCTCGACGAGCAGTACTTC
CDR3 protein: CASSFVTSLDEQYF

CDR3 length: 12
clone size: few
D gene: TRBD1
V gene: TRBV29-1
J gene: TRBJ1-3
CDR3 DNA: TGCAGCGTTGTTCGACAGGGCGACACCATATATTTT
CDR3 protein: CSVVRQGDTIYF

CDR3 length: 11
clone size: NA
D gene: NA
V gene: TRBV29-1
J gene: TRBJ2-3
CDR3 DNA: TGCAGCGTTTCCGACAGGGAGGCCGTTTATTTT
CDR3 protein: CSVSDREAVYF

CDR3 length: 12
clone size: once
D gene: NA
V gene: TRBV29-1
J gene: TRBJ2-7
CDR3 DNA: TGCAGCGTTGAAACAGGGTTTTACGAGCAGTACTTC
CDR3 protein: CSVETGFYEQYF

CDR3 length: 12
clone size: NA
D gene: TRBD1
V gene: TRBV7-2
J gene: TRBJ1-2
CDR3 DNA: TGTGCCAGCAGCTCTACAGGGGGCGGCTACACCTTC
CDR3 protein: CASSSTGGGYTF

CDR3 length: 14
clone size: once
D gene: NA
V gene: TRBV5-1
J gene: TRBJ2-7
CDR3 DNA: TGCGCCAGCAGCTTGGCGGCAGGTCCCTACGAGCAGTACTTC
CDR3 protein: CASSLAAGPYEQYF

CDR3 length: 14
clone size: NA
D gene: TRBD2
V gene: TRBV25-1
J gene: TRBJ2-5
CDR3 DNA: TGTGCCAGCATTGGCGGGAGAGACCAAGAGACCCAGTACTTC
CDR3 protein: CASIGGRDQETQYF

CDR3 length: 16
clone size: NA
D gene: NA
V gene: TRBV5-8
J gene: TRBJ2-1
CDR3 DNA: TGTGCCAGCAGCTTGGTGGGGCAGGGGCCCTACAATGAGCAGTTCTTC
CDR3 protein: CASSLVGQGPYNEQFF

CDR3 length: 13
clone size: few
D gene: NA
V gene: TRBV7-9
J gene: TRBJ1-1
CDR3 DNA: TGTGCCCTGCTCCCAGGTCAGAACACTGAAGCTTTCTTT
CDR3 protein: CALLPGQNTEAFF

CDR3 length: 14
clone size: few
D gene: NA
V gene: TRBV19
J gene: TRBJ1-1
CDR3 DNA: TGTGCCAGTAGCCCAACTTTCGTTAACACTGAAGCTTTCTTT
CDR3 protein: CASSPTFVNTEAFF

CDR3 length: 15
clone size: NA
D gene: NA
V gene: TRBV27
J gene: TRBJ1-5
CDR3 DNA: TGTGCCAGCAGTTTGACAGGACAGAGCAATCAGCCCCAGCATTTT
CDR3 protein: CASSLTGQSNQPQHF

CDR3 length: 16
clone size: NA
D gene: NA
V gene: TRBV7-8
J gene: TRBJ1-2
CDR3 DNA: TGTGCCAGCAGCCAGCAGGGTGGAGGGATAAGCTATGGCTACACCTTC
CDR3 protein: CASSQQGGGISYGYTF

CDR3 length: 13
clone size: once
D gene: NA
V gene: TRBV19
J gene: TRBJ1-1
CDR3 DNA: TGTGCCAGTATGCCGCCAGAGAACACTGAAGCTTTCTTT
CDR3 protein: CASMPPENTEAFF

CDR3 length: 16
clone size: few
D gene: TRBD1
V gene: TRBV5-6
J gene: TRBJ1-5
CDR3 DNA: TGTGCCAGCAGCTTGCGGAGGGGGCAAGGCAATCAGCCCCAGCATTTT
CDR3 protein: CASSLRRGQGNQPQHF

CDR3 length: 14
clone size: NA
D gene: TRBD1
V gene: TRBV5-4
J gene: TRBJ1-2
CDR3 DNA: TGTGCCAGCAGCCCCGACAGGGACATCTATGGCTACACCTTC
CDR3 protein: CASSPDRDIYGYTF

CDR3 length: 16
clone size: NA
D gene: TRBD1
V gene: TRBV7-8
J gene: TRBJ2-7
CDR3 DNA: TGTGCCAGCAGCTGGGCCGGGACAGGGGTCTCCTACGAGCAGTACTTC
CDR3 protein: CASSWAGTGVSYEQYF

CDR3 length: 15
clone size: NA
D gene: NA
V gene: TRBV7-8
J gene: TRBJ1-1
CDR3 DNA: TGTGCCAGCAGCTTAGGCGGGAGTCTGAACACTGAAGCTTTCTTT
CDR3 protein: CASSLGGSLNTEAFF

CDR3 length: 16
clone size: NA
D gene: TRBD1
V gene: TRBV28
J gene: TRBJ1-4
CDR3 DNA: TGTGCCAGCAGCCTATTTACAGGGGGCACTAATGAAAAACTGTTTTTT
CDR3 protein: CASSLFTGGTNEKLFF

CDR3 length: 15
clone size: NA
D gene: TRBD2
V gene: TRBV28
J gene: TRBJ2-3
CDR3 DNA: TGTGCCAGCAGTTTCGGGGGGGGAGGGTCAGATACGCAGTATTTT
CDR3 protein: CASSFGGGGSDTQYF

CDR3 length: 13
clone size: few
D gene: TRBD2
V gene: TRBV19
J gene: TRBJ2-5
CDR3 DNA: TGTGCCTCTGGAGGACTAGCCACGGAGACCCAGTACTTC
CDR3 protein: CASGGLATETQYF

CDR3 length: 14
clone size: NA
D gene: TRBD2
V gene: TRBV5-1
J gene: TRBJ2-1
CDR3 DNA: TGCGCCAGCAGCGGCCTAGCGGGAAACAATGAGCAGTTCTTC
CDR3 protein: CASSGLAGNNEQFF

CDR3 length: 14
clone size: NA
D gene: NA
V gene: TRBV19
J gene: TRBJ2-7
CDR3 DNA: TGTGCCACGGACGCGACTATCCCCCCTTACGAGCAGTACTTC
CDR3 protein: CATDATIPPYEQYF

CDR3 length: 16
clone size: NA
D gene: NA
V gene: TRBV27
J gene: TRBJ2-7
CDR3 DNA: TGTGCCAGCAGTTTGAAGGGCGGGGCCACCCCCTACGAGCAGTACTTC
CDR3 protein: CASSLKGGATPYEQYF

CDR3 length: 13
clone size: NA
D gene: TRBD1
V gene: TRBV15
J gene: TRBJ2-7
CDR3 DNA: TGTGCCACCAGCAGGGACAGGGCCCACGAGCAGTACTTC
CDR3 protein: CATSRDRAHEQYF

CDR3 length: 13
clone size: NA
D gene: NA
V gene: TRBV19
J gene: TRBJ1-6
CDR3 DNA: TGTGCCAGTAGTTTCAGAGGTAATTCACCCCTCCACTTT
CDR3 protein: CASSFRGNSPLHF

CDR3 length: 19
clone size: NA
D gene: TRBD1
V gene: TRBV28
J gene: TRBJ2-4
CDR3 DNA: TGTGCCAGCAGGGAATCCGGGACAGGGGGACCCCTAGCCAAAAACATTCAGTACTTC
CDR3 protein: CASRESGTGGPLAKNIQYF

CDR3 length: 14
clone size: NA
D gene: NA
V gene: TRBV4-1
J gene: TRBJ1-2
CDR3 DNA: TGCGCCAGCAGCCAAGAAACGCAGGGTATCGGCTACACCTTC
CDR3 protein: CASSQETQGIGYTF

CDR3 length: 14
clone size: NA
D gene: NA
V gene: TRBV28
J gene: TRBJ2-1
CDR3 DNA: TGTGCCAGCAACGTAGGGAGCTCCTACAATGAGCAGTTCTTC
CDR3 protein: CASNVGSSYNEQFF

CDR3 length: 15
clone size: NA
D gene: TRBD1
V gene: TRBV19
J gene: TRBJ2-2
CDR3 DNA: TGTGCCAGTAGTCGGGACAGGGGCCTCACCGGGGAGCTGTTTTTT
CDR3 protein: CASSRDRGLTGELFF

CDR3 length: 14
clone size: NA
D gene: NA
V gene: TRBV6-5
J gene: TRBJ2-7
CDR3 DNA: TGTGCCAGCAGTCCCTGGACTGGAATCTACGAGCAGTACTTC
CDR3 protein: CASSPWTGIYEQYF

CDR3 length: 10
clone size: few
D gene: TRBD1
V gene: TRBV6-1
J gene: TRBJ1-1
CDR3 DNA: TGTGCCAGCATGGACAGGGTAGCTTTCTTT
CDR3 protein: CASMDRVAFF

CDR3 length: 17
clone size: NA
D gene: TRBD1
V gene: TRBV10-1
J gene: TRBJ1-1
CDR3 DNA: TGCGCCAGCAGTGAGGCCGGGGACAGGGAAGTTTCCACTGAAGCTTTCTTT
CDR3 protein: CASSEAGDREVSTEAFF